The clone carrying this TCR beta chain was counted ten times or more. Germline V gene sequence: CDR1 LGHDT, CDR2 YNNKEL (reference sequence). Trimming left V 1 base short and J 4 bases short, with 10 bases between. The CDR3 sequence is 14 residues long. Authors of the study amplified TCR beta CDR3 regions from RNA transcripts. The TCR CDR3 was amplified in a first-round RT-PCR using the HTBI primer set. TCRdb passed the multiplex PCR reads through MiXCR, listing each CDR3 protein once. The table shows around 600,000 distinct CDR3 sequences, with roughly 14% occurring only once. The data derive from a study of T cells in Graves' hyperthyroidism and ophthalmopathy.

The chain has TRBV3-1 and TRBJ1-1; D unresolved. This clonotype was sampled from a woman under 40 with Graves' hyperthyroidism. Sequencing used blood. The CDR3 region has the DNA TGTGCCAGCAGCCAAGCCCAGTGGGTCACTGAAGCTTTCTTT. Translation gives CASSQAQWVTEAFF.